These 12 T cell receptor beta chains originate from one sample sequenced in a study of T cells in Graves' hyperthyroidism and ophthalmopathy. Amplification of TCR beta CDR3 regions was performed using RNA transcripts as template. First-round RT-PCR targeting the TCR CDR3 was performed with the HTBI primer set. TCRdb passed the multiplex PCR reads through MiXCR, listing each CDR3 protein once. The sample has 600,000 to 700,000 distinct CDR3 sequences, approximately 42% seen once. Sequenced input: peripheral blood or thyroid tissue (not recorded which). These TCRs come from an adult man with Graves' disease, either hyperthyroidism or ophthalmopathy (not recorded which).

This clonotype was seen repeatedly, ten times or more. This chain links TRBV10-3 with TRBJ1-2; D call uncertain. This CDR3 comprises 13 residues. Trimming removed 7 bases from V and 0 bases from J, with 9 bases in between. Germline V gives CDR1 ENHRY, CDR2 SYGVKD. The CDR3 nucleotides read TGTGCCATCAACCGCCAGCCTAACTATGGCTACACCTTC. Translating it yields CAINRQPNYGYTF.

V and J are TRBV7-8 and TRBJ1-2, with 9 bases lining up with TRBD1. This CDR3 has 15 amino acids. CDR1 is SGHVS and CDR2 is FQNEAQ in the germline V gene. V lost 0 bases, J lost 6 bases, and 5 bases stayed unmatched. The CDR3 DNA is TGTGCCAGCAGCTTAGCCGGGACAGGGAGTCATGGCTACACCTTC. Encoded protein: CASSLAGTGSHGYTF.

The CDR3 sequence is CASSEGQNSGKLFF. The DNA of the CDR3 is TGTGCCAGCAGTGAGGGACAGAACTCTGGAAAACTGTTTTTT. The V gene is TRBV2, the J gene TRBJ1-4; TRBD1 aligns across 7 bases. The CDR3 runs to 14 residues. V lost 3 bases to trimming and J lost 10 bases; unmatched junction nucleotides: 8. In germline, CDR1 is SNHLY, CDR2 FYNNEI.

As to this clonotype: Given a much more abundant clone one base away, this may be a read error. The chain's CDR3 is CVSSDRVGYTF. DNA for the CDR3: TGTGTCAGTAGCGACAGGGTTGGCTACACCTTC. This chain uses TRBV19 with TRBJ1-2; 7 bases align to TRBD1. Germline V CDR1 and CDR2: LNHDA, SQIVND (reference sequence). There are 11 residues in the CDR3.

This clonotype was recorded at least ten times. V is TRBV7-8 and J is TRBJ1-5; D is undetermined. The germline CDR1 and CDR2 sequences are SGHVS and FQNEAQ. This CDR3 has 14 residues. Deletions cut 1 base from V and 4 bases from J, with 8 bases between. CDR3 nucleotide sequence: TGTGCCAGCAGCTTAGTAACAGATAATCAGCCCCAGCATTTT. Its protein is CASSLVTDNQPQHF.

This clonotype was detected a few times. The CDR3 sequence is CASSYRGGEKLFF. The CDR3 DNA follows: TGTGCCAGCAGTTACAGGGGCGGTGAAAAACTGTTTTTT. V usage is TRBV6-5 and J usage is TRBJ1-4; maybe TRBD1 (5 bases). The germline CDR1 and CDR2 sequences are MNHEY and SVGAGI. The CDR3 has 13 residues. V was pared by 2 bases and J by 7 bases, with 8 bases between.

The V call is TRBV25-1, the J call TRBJ1-5; no clear D gene. CDR1 is MGHDK, CDR2 SYGVNS, per germline. This CDR3 is 16 amino acids long. The V and J ends lost 6 bases and 0 bases respectively, with 15 bases between them. CDR3 DNA sequence: TGTGCCAGCAGCTTCGTCGCCGGGTCTAGCAATCAGCCCCAGCATTTT. Protein product: CASSFVAGSSNQPQHF.

The J gene is TRBJ1-1, the V gene TRBV20-1; 10 bases fit TRBD1. CDR3 size: 16 residues. With V trimmed by 0 bases and J by 4 bases, 8 bases remained unmatched. Looked up from germline, CDR1 is DFQATT and CDR2 is SNEGSKA (reference sequence). CDR3 nucleotide sequence: TGCAGTGCTAGAGATTTCGGGACAGGGGTGATCACTGAAGCTTTCTTT. Protein: CSARDFGTGVITEAFF.

This clonotype was found many times. This chain links TRBV6-5 with TRBJ1-2; a weak D match, TRBD1 (5 bases). The CDR3 is 14 amino acids. V gave up 5 bases and J gave up 2 bases, with 12 bases separating them. Germline V gene lookup returns CDR1 MNHEY and CDR2 SVGAGI. In DNA form, the CDR3 reads TGTGCCAGCAGTCCTCTGGGGGGGAACTATGGCTACACCTTC. It translates to CASSPLGGNYGYTF.

V usage is TRBV10-3 and J usage is TRBJ2-2, with D perhaps being TRBD1 or TRBD2 (5 bases each). V was clipped by 2 bases and J by 6 bases, with 13 bases between them. Germline V gives CDR1 ENHRY, CDR2 SYGVKD. The CDR3 runs 15 residues. The CDR3 DNA sequence: TGTGCCATCAGTGAGGGGGACGGTAGCTCCGGGGAGCTGTTTTTT. Translation: CAISEGDGSSGELFF.

This chain joins TRBV12-3 or TRBV12-4 and TRBJ1-4, with TRBD1 matching 8 bases. Losses at the gene ends were 6 bases for V and 3 bases for J; bases not matched to a gene: 6. The CDR3 extends over 15 amino acids. CDR3 nucleotides: TGTGCCAGCAGCCCTCAGGGGGCAGCTAATGAAAAACTGTTTTTT. This codes for CASSPQGAANEKLFF.

This clonotype was counted ten times or more. The DNA for the CDR3 is TGTGCCATCAGGGGAACAGGGCCCCCCATGGGCTACACCTTC. Translated, it gives CAIRGTGPPMGYTF. The chain carries TRBV10-3 and TRBJ1-2, with a tentative D call TRBD1 (6 bases). The germline gives CDR1 ENHRY, CDR2 SYGVKD. The CDR3 consists of 14 residues. Trimming cost V 6 bases and J 8 bases, with 19 bases left between them.